The 14 T cell receptor beta chains listed next were all sequenced from one sample in a study of blood T cells in healthy people across ages. Next came a second PCR, run for 7 to 11 cycles, which used a sample-barcoded 5' primer along with a J-beta primer mix. TCRdb recomputed calls from the 5' RACE reads with MiXCR, one row per CDR3 protein. The sample lists 800,000 to 950,000 distinct CDR3 sequences, approximately 35% occurring once. The sample comprised blood. These receptors were obtained from a man aged 18-30 years in good health.

This clonotype was counted only a few times. The chain recombines TRBV6-2 or TRBV6-3 with TRBJ2-1, with 7 bases fitting TRBD2. Per germline, CDR1 MNHEY and CDR2 SVGEGT. The CDR3 covers 15 residues. Trimming removed 5 bases from V and 7 bases from J; junction bases left unmatched: 11. The CDR3 here is CASSDRDYRGNEQFF. In nucleotides, the CDR3 is TGTGCCAGCAGTGACCGGGACTACCGGGGGAATGAGCAGTTCTTC.

This chain connects TRBV12-3 or TRBV12-4 to TRBJ2-3; the match to TRBD2 covers 8 bases. V lost 5 bases to trimming and J lost 7 bases; unmatched junction nucleotides: 29. The CDR3 totals 21 residues. Here the CDR3 reads CASSHRPLGPGVGLGGNTQYF. The CDR3 nucleotides are TGTGCCAGCAGTCACCGCCCTCTCGGTCCGGGGGTGGGACTAGGGGGGAATACGCAGTATTTT.

This chain links TRBV5-1 with TRBJ1-5, with 11 nucleotides matching TRBD1. CDR1 is SGHRS, CDR2 YFSETQ, per germline. CDR3 length: 16 residues. J gave up 5 bases and V 1 base, and 5 bases lay outside the gene matches. CDR3 protein: CASSLTGTGGDQPQHF. The CDR3 nucleotides are TGCGCCAGCAGCTTGACCGGGACAGGGGGGGATCAGCCCCAGCATTTT.

This clonotype was detected only a few times. The chain couples TRBV4-2 to TRBJ2-4, with D unclear. V gave up 0 bases and J gave up 0 bases, with 9 bases separating them. The germline V gene encodes CDR1 LGHNA and CDR2 YNFKEQ. The CDR3 runs to 16 residues. The CDR3 region is CASSQDWAVAKNIQYF. As DNA, the CDR3 is TGTGCCAGCAGCCAAGATTGGGCGGTAGCCAAAAACATTCAGTACTTC.

This clonotype was seen once. The V gene is TRBV20-1, the J gene TRBJ2-6; D is ambiguous. Germline assignment: CDR1 DFQATT and CDR2 SNEGSKA (reference sequence). V was shortened by 6 bases and J by 0 bases, with 9 bases between the two germline ends. CDR3 length equals 14 residues. CDR3 bases: TGCAGTGCCGACCGCGTCTCTGGGGCCAACGTCCTGACTTTC. Translating it yields CSADRVSGANVLTF.

V usage is TRBV20-1 and J usage is TRBJ2-2; D possibly corresponds to TRBD2 (6 bases). Trimming took 6 bases from V and 6 from J, leaving 14 bases between them. This CDR3 has 13 residues. Germline loops: CDR1 DFQATT, CDR2 SNEGSKA (reference sequence). CDR3 amino acids: CSARDGSAGELFF. The CDR3, as DNA: TGCAGTGCCAGGGACGGGAGTGCCGGGGAGCTGTTTTTT.

The rearrangement joins TRBV7-9 to TRBJ1-1; D is uncertain. V was clipped by 1 base and J by 11 bases, with 14 bases between them. Germline lookup yields CDR1 SEHNR and CDR2 FQNEAQ (reference sequence). CDR3 size: 13 residues. In nucleotides, the CDR3 is TGTGCCAGCAGCTTAGATTTTGGGGATGGGGCTTTCTTT. Translated, it gives CASSLDFGDGAFF. The variable domain in full, with the rest retrieved from reference TRBV7-9 and TRBJ1-1, is DTGVSQNPRHKITKRGQNVTFRCDPISEHNRLYWYRQTLGQGPEFLTYFQNEAQLEKSRLLSDRFSAERPKGSFSTLEIQRTEQGDSAMYLCASSLDFGDGAFFGQGTRLTVV.

This clonotype was seen at least ten times. V usage is TRBV7-9 and J usage is TRBJ2-5; TRBD2 is a possible D gene (5 bases). The V gene's germline CDR1 is SEHNR and CDR2 FQNEAQ (reference sequence). CDR3 size: 17 residues. Trimming took off 1 base at V and 0 bases at J, with 15 bases between the two ends. The CDR3 sequence is CASSLGGSGTYQETQYF. The CDR3, as DNA: TGTGCCAGCAGCTTAGGAGGGTCTGGAACGTACCAAGAGACCCAGTACTTC.

This clonotype was counted a few times. The V and J genes are TRBV15 and TRBJ1-1, with a tentative D call TRBD1 (5 bases). Germline V gene data show CDR1 as LNHNV and CDR2 as YYDKDF (reference sequence). Trimming stripped 1 base from V and 5 bases from J, with 17 bases between. The CDR3 covers 16 residues. The CDR3 region is CATSRGGSRVGTEAFF. The CDR3 DNA follows: TGTGCCACCAGCAGAGGAGGAAGCAGGGTGGGGACTGAAGCTTTCTTT.

This clonotype was found many times. This chain joins TRBV20-1 and TRBJ2-5, with TRBD1 as a possible D gene (5 bases). Per the germline V gene, CDR1 is DFQATT and CDR2 is SNEGSKA (reference sequence). The CDR3 covers 14 residues. V was trimmed by 3 bases and J by 2 bases, leaving 13 bases between them. CDR3 residues: CSARGKGYQETQYF. The DNA for the CDR3 is TGCAGTGCTAGGGGCAAGGGGTATCAAGAGACCCAGTACTTC.

This clonotype was seen repeatedly, ten times or more. V is TRBV7-2 and J is TRBJ2-5; no clear D gene. Trimming stripped 0 bases from V and 5 bases from J, with 10 bases between. CDR3 length: 14 residues. Germline V gene data show CDR1 as SGHTA and CDR2 as FQGNSA. In DNA form, the CDR3 reads TGTGCCAGCAGCTTAGCGGGCCCAGAGGAGACCCAGTACTTC. Protein product: CASSLAGPEETQYF. The complete variable domain, with remaining parts taken from reference TRBV7-2 and TRBJ2-5, reads GAGVSQSPSNKVTEKGKDVELRCDPISGHTALYWYRQSLGQGLEFLIYFQGNSAPDKSGLPSDRFSAERTGGSVSTLTIQRTQQEDSAVYLCASSLAGPEETQYFGPGTRLLVL.

This chain connects TRBV14 to TRBJ2-7; D is perhaps TRBD2 (6 bases). The CDR3 length is 15 residues. Deletions cut 1 base from V and 7 bases from J, with 17 bases between. CDR1 and CDR2 from the germline V gene are SGHDN and FVKESK. The CDR3 sequence: CASSQGAQDYNEQYF. Here the CDR3 DNA reads TGTGCCAGCAGCCAAGGGGCACAGGACTACAATGAGCAGTACTTC.

This chain uses TRBV4-1 with TRBJ1-2; maybe TRBD1 (6 bases). The CDR3 is made up of 17 amino acids. V dropped 0 bases and J dropped 2 bases, with 16 bases sitting between them. CDR1 and CDR2 from the germline V gene are MGHRA and YSYEKL. In DNA form, the CDR3 reads TGCGCCAGCAGCCAAGAACGTCGGACAGCCGAGAACTATGGCTACACCTTC. It codes for CASSQERRTAENYGYTF.

This clonotype came up many times. The CDR3 DNA sequence: TGTGCCAGCAGTTCAGGGACCGGGGCCAACGTCCTGACTTTC. Its translation: CASSSGTGANVLTF. The rearrangement uses TRBV12-3 or TRBV12-4 and TRBJ2-6; D tentatively fits TRBD1 or TRBD2 (5 bases each). Trimming stripped 4 bases from V and 4 bases from J, with 8 bases between. The CDR3 loop spans 14 amino acids.